Below are 28 T cell receptor beta chains sequenced from a single sample in a study of neurological immune-mediated disorders. Each CDR3 protein gets one entry after TCRdb re-called the 5' RACE reads with MiXCR. The sample holds some 27,000 distinct CDR3 sequences, approximately 6.6% seen once. The sequencing input was PBMCs. The receptors originated from a woman in her 50s in good health.

This clonotype counts as medium-sized. This rearrangement joins TRBV9 to TRBJ2-2; D may be TRBD1 or TRBD2 (5 bases each). CDR1 SGDLS and CDR2 YYNGEE come from the germline V gene. The V end was cut by 4 bases, the J end by 2 bases, with 15 bases between. The CDR3 has 16 amino acids. CDR3 sequence: CASSLTGTANTGELFF. As DNA, the CDR3 is TGTGCCAGCAGCCTCACCGGGACGGCCAACACCGGGGAGCTGTTTTTT.

Ten or more counts support this clonotype. The chain links TRBV20-1 to TRBJ2-7; possible D gene TRBD2, 6 bases. Germline V gene sequence: CDR1 DFQATT, CDR2 SNEGSKA (reference sequence). The CDR3 loop spans 14 amino acids. V lost 1 base and J lost 5, with 15 bases in between. The CDR3 DNA reads TGCAGTGCTAGAGTGGGGGGTAGGGCGAACGAGCAGTACTTC. Translating gives CSARVGGRANEQYF.

This clonotype was observed at least ten times. This chain connects TRBV10-3 to TRBJ2-7; 9 bases align to TRBD1. CDR3 length: 15 residues. V shed 4 bases, J shed 2 bases, and the junction held 6 bases outside the gene matches. CDR1 is ENHRY, CDR2 SYGVKD, per germline. This CDR3 reads CAISVGQGGPYEQYF. The CDR3 DNA is TGTGCCATCAGTGTGGGACAGGGAGGACCCTACGAGCAGTACTTC.

This clonotype was seen repeatedly, ten times or more. The genes are TRBV20-1 and TRBJ2-2, with D perhaps matching TRBD2 (6 bases). The CDR3 consists of 16 residues. V was shortened by 0 bases and J by 6 bases, with 17 bases between the two germline ends. Germline V gives CDR1 DFQATT, CDR2 SNEGSKA (reference sequence). CDR3 nucleotides: TGCAGTGCTAGAGATTGGAGGGCGAGTGAAGCCGGGGAGCTGTTTTTT. As protein: CSARDWRASEAGELFF.

This clonotype was observed many times. The chain recombines TRBV20-1 with TRBJ1-4; no clear D. Trimming pared 0 bases from V and 7 bases from J, leaving 9 bases between. Germline V gene sequence: CDR1 DFQATT, CDR2 SNEGSKA (reference sequence). The CDR3 consists of 13 residues. The CDR3 loop is CSARDLAGEKLFF. The CDR3 DNA sequence: TGCAGTGCTAGAGATCTGGCGGGTGAAAAACTGTTTTTT.

This clonotype was seen repeatedly, ten times or more. The chain recombines TRBV6-6 with TRBJ2-7; D is unresolved. The CDR3 consists of 11 residues. Trimming removed 6 bases from V and 6 bases from J, with 9 bases in between. Germline V gene sequence: CDR1 MNHNY, CDR2 SVGAGI (reference sequence). CDR3 region: CASSRTTEQYF. The CDR3 region has the DNA TGTGCCAGCAGCCGTACGACCGAGCAGTACTTC.

This clonotype occurred many times. The DNA of the CDR3 is TGTGCCAGCAGTTTTTTGTCCCGACAGGTGAGCGAGCAGTACTTC. This gives the protein CASSFLSRQVSEQYF. The chain employs TRBV28 and TRBJ2-7; D perhaps matches TRBD1 (6 bases). This CDR3 has 15 amino acids. The V and J ends lost 3 bases and 6 bases respectively, with 18 bases between them. Looked up from germline, CDR1 is MDHEN and CDR2 is SYDVKM.

There are many counts of this clonotype. The gene calls are TRBV5-4 and TRBJ1-1; D unresolved. From germline, CDR1 is SGHNT and CDR2 YYREEE (reference sequence). The CDR3 has 13 residues. With 3 bases removed from V and 1 base from J, the gap between germline ends came to 7 bases. The CDR3 coding sequence is TGTGCCAGCAGCTCCCGGGAGAACACTGAAGCTTTCTTT. It specifies CASSSRENTEAFF.

The table lists this clonotype with many counts. The chain employs TRBV29-1 and TRBJ2-1, with 10 bases lining up with TRBD2. The ends lost 4 bases at V and 8 bases at J; junction bases unmatched: 8. In germline, CDR1 is SQVTM, CDR2 ANQGSEA. The CDR3 is made up of 14 amino acids. CDR3 sequence (DNA): TGCAGCGTTGTGGGCCTAGCGGGAGTCGATGAGCAGTTCTTC. This gives the protein CSVVGLAGVDEQFF.

This clonotype was observed many times. This chain uses TRBV11-2 with TRBJ2-7; perhaps D is TRBD1 or TRBD2 (5 bases each). From germline, CDR1 is SGHAT and CDR2 FQNNGV. This CDR3 region has 13 residues. V was clipped by 4 bases and J by 12 bases, with 19 bases between them. The DNA of the CDR3 is TGTGCCAGCAGCTCCGGGACCGCCCGGCCGTGGTACTTC. It encodes CASSSGTARPWYF.

There are many counts of this clonotype. The chain's CDR3 is CASSLGLAKNIQYF. CDR3 in DNA: TGTGCCAGCAGCCTCGGGCTAGCCAAAAACATTCAGTACTTC. The chain is built from TRBV25-1 and TRBJ2-4; D not resolved. CDR1 and CDR2 from the germline V gene are MGHDK and SYGVNS. CDR3 length equals 14 residues. V shed 6 bases and J shed 0 bases, with 9 bases lying between them.

Many counts were recorded for this clonotype. The chain employs TRBV18 and TRBJ1-1, with D perhaps matching TRBD1 (5 bases). CDR3 size: 15 residues. CDR1 is KGHSH, CDR2 LQKENI, per germline. Trimming removed 3 bases from V and 7 bases from J, with 18 bases in between. The CDR3 protein is CASSPLRDRGLEAFF. CDR3 DNA: TGTGCCAGCTCACCCCTCCGGGACCGCGGACTTGAAGCTTTCTTT.

Many counts were recorded for this clonotype. Here the CDR3 reads CASSFIGQVRRDTQYF. The DNA for the CDR3 is TGTGCCAGCAGCTTTATCGGACAGGTCAGGAGAGATACGCAGTATTTT. The rearrangement joins TRBV13 to TRBJ2-3, with TRBD1 matching 7 bases. The CDR3 length is 16 residues. Looked up from germline, CDR1 is PRHDT and CDR2 is FYEKMQ (reference sequence). After removal of 3 bases from V and 5 bases from J, the junction contained 11 bases not matched to a gene. Full variable domain (remainder filled in from reference TRBV13 and TRBJ2-3): AAGVIQSPRHLIKEKRETATLKCYPIPRHDTVYWYQQGPGQDPQFLISFYEKMQSDKGSIPDRFSAQQFSDYHSELNMSSLELGDSALYFCASSFIGQVRRDTQYFGPGTRLTVL.

Sample share makes this clonotype medium-sized. V gene TRBV29-1 combines with J gene TRBJ2-5; D is possibly TRBD1 or TRBD2 (5 bases each). The CDR3 contains 13 residues. V lost 5 bases to trimming and J lost 5 bases, with 15 bases between them. Germline V gene sequence: CDR1 SQVTM, CDR2 ANQGSEA. The CDR3 nucleotides read TGCAGCGTTTCCCGGGGCTGGGGGGAGACCCAGTACTTC. Amino acids: CSVSRGWGETQYF.

V gene TRBV5-5 combines with J gene TRBJ2-1; D may be TRBD1 or TRBD2 (6 bases each). V gave up 4 bases and J gave up 5 bases, with 25 bases separating them. CDR1 SGHKS and CDR2 YYEKEE come from the germline V gene (reference sequence). This CDR3 comprises 18 residues. The CDR3 sequence is CASSPGALGTPVNNEQFF. In DNA form, the CDR3 reads TGTGCCAGCAGCCCGGGGGCCCTCGGGACCCCTGTTAACAATGAGCAGTTCTTC.

This clonotype has at least ten counts. The chain has TRBV2 and TRBJ1-4; tentative D call: TRBD1 (5 bases). Germline lookup yields CDR1 SNHLY and CDR2 FYNNEI. The CDR3 is 14 amino acids. Trimming pared 8 bases from V and 5 bases from J, leaving 15 bases between. CDR3 residues: CASVMDTVNEKLFF. CDR3 nucleotides: TGTGCCAGCGTTATGGACACGGTGAATGAAAAACTGTTTTTT.

This clonotype was recorded many times. V is TRBV28 and J is TRBJ2-4; D call uncertain. The V and J ends lost 8 bases and 4 bases respectively, with 12 bases between them. The CDR3 is 13 amino acids. CDR1 is MDHEN, CDR2 SYDVKM, per germline. CDR3 sequence reads: CASQTRGKNIQYF. CDR3 nucleotide sequence: TGTGCCAGCCAAACGAGAGGAAAAAACATTCAGTACTTC.

This clonotype appeared many times. This chain links TRBV7-2 with TRBJ2-2, with 8 bases matching TRBD1. The V and J ends lost 3 bases and 2 bases, in that order; junction bases with no gene match: 2. Germline loops: CDR1 SGHTA, CDR2 FQGNSA. The CDR3 has 15 amino acids. CDR3 sequence: CASSFDRGNTGELFF. The CDR3 nucleotides are TGTGCCAGCAGCTTCGACAGGGGAAACACCGGGGAGCTGTTTTTT.

Ten or more counts support this clonotype. The V call is TRBV20-1, the J call TRBJ2-1; 11 bases match TRBD2. Germline CDR1 is DFQATT and CDR2 is SNEGSKA (reference sequence). The ends lost 0 bases at V and 15 bases at J; junction bases unmatched: 19. This CDR3 has 17 residues. In nucleotides, the CDR3 is TGCAGTGCTAGAGAAAGGACTGGGCTAGCGGGGGGAACGTTCGGGTTCTTC. It yields the protein CSARERTGLAGGTFGFF.

This clonotype has at least ten counts. The V call is TRBV5-1, the J call TRBJ2-3; possibly TRBD1 or TRBD2 for D (5 bases each). Germline values: CDR1 SGHRS, CDR2 YFSETQ. V lost 0 bases and J 3 bases, leaving 8 bases between the germline ends. The CDR3 covers 14 residues. CDR3 region: CASSLVGVTDTQYF. CDR3 DNA: TGCGCCAGCAGCTTGGTGGGGGTGACAGATACGCAGTATTTT.

This clonotype appeared many times. The J gene is TRBJ2-2, the V gene TRBV20-1, with D possibly being TRBD1 (6 bases). The V end was cut by 5 bases, the J end by 0 bases, with 10 bases between. The V gene's germline CDR1 is DFQATT and CDR2 SNEGSKA (reference sequence). The CDR3 is 14 residues long. The DNA of the CDR3 is TGCAGTGCTCAGGACAGAACGAACACCGGGGAGCTGTTTTTT. Its translation: CSAQDRTNTGELFF.

This clonotype was counted ten times or more. This sequence joins TRBV20-1 and TRBJ2-3; TRBD2 matches 9 bases. J gave up 1 base and V 7 bases, and 3 bases lay outside the gene matches. Germline V gene data show CDR1 as DFQATT and CDR2 as SNEGSKA (reference sequence). This CDR3 comprises 13 residues. For the CDR3, the DNA is TGCAGTGTTTGGACTAGCGGCACAGATACGCAGTATTTT. It is translated as CSVWTSGTDTQYF.

This clonotype was seen many times. The V gene is TRBV12-3 or TRBV12-4, the J gene TRBJ2-1; D may be TRBD1 (6 bases). V lost 5 bases to trimming and J lost 9 bases, with 20 bases between them. This CDR3 spans 15 amino acids. The chain's CDR3 is CASSPQQGNFGEQFF. In DNA, the CDR3 is TGTGCCAGCAGTCCACAACAGGGAAATTTCGGTGAGCAGTTCTTC.

In its sample, this clonotype was seen many times. The J gene is TRBJ2-7, the V gene TRBV20-1; no clear D gene. The germline CDR1 and CDR2 sequences are DFQATT and SNEGSKA (reference sequence). Trimming removed 3 bases from V and 6 bases from J, with 15 bases in between. The length of the CDR3 is 13 residues. DNA for the CDR3: TGCAGTGCTAGTAACCTGGGTCAGCGCGAGCAGTACTTC. It is translated as CSASNLGQREQYF.

The sample holds many counts of this clonotype. The rearrangement joins TRBV5-1 to TRBJ2-3; D gene ambiguous. CDR1 SGHRS and CDR2 YFSETQ come from the germline V gene. The CDR3 extends over 16 amino acids. Trimming took 0 bases from V and 8 from J, leaving 19 bases between them. The CDR3 reads CASSLAKAPPPGTQYF. DNA for the CDR3: TGCGCCAGCAGCTTGGCCAAAGCCCCCCCGCCCGGTACGCAGTATTTT.

In its sample, this clonotype was seen many times. V and J are TRBV20-1 and TRBJ2-7; a possible D gene is TRBD1 (5 bases). With 6 bases removed from V and 4 bases from J, the gap between germline ends came to 13 bases. The CDR3 covers 12 residues. Germline V gene data show CDR1 as DFQATT and CDR2 as SNEGSKA (reference sequence). CDR3 protein: CSAQGIVYEQYF. As DNA, the CDR3 is TGCAGTGCCCAGGGTATAGTATACGAGCAGTACTTC.

This clonotype was counted many times. The chain couples TRBV20-1 to TRBJ2-2, with 12 bases fitting TRBD2. This CDR3 is 14 amino acids long. Germline lookup yields CDR1 DFQATT and CDR2 SNEGSKA (reference sequence). After removal of 6 bases from V and 8 bases from J, the junction contained 7 bases not matched to a gene. The CDR3 sequence: CSAPPSGRAGELFF. CDR3 DNA sequence: TGCAGTGCCCCGCCTAGCGGGAGGGCTGGGGAGCTGTTTTTT.

This clonotype occurred many times. CDR3 sequence: CASSLYGTSGFYEQYF. CDR3 nucleotide sequence: TGCGCCAGCAGCTTGTATGGGACTAGCGGTTTCTACGAGCAGTACTTC. This chain connects TRBV5-1 to TRBJ2-7, with 11 bases matching TRBD2. CDR3 size: 16 residues. The trim removed 1 base at V and 3 bases at J, leaving 6 bases unmatched. Germline-derived CDR1 and CDR2 are SGHRS and YFSETQ.